The 24 T cell receptor beta chains below were found in one sample sequenced in a study of Ad26.COV2.S vaccination and SARS-CoV-2 variants. The treatment is: around 19 received Ad26.COV2.S at low or high dose, single or two shots; 5 received placebo; per-sample allocation not given. Sampling took place 63 days after the first vaccine or placebo injection. Measured with immunoSEQ multiplex PCR; TCRdb has only the in-frame clones, and not every one. The sample holds 300,000 to 400,000 clones; 85% are singletons and the top ten take 2% to 2.5%. The sequences come from peripheral blood, collected in a trial of Ad26.COV2.S vaccine versus placebo. All receptors come from a person aged 18-65 years who received the Ad26.COV2.S COVID-19 vaccine or a placebo.

This chain uses TRBV7-9 with TRBJ1-2; 9 nucleotides match TRBD1. CDR1 is SEHNR, CDR2 FQNEAQ, per germline (reference sequence). Unmatched junction bases numbered 9, after V lost 6 bases and J lost 4 bases. This CDR3 has 15 residues. CDR3 protein: CASSQGGTGLYGYTF. The CDR3 DNA reads as TGTGCCAGCAGTCAGGGTGGGACAGGGCTCTATGGCTACACCTTC.

V gene TRBV7-3 combines with J gene TRBJ2-5; the match to TRBD1 covers 7 bases. The CDR3 runs to 14 residues. V dropped 6 bases and J dropped 4; count of bases not matched to a gene: 8. Looked up from germline, CDR1 is SGHTA and CDR2 is FQGTGA. CDR3 sequence: CASSTARQGETQYF. The CDR3 nucleotides are TGTGCCAGCAGTACGGCTCGACAGGGAGAGACCCAGTACTTC.

The chain couples TRBV5-5 to TRBJ2-2; 7 bases are a match to TRBD1. This CDR3 spans 16 amino acids. CDR1 SGHKS and CDR2 YYEKEE come from the germline V gene (reference sequence). Trimming took 4 bases from V and 0 from J; bases not matched to a gene: 6. The DNA for the CDR3 is TGTGCCAGCAGCCCGACAGGGATAACGAACACCGGGGAGCTGTTTTTT. Translated, it gives CASSPTGITNTGELFF.

As regards this clone: The final CDR3 position lacks the conserved phenylalanine or tryptophan, pointing to a likely read error. The DNA is omitted, as the CDR3 cannot be located on it reliably, and the CDR3 follows TCRdb's listing. This rearrangement joins TRBV6-5 to TRBJ2-7. Germline V CDR1 and CDR2: MNHEY, SVGAGI. Counting both end residues, the CDR3 totals 12 amino acids. The CDR3 is CASSTSHRDPVL.

V and J are TRBV18 and TRBJ1-2; 7 bases map to TRBD1. Germline CDR1 KGHSH, CDR2 LQKENI. The CDR3 extends over 15 amino acids. J lost 0 bases, V lost 1 base, and 2 bases had no gene match. CDR3 amino acids: CASSPQGASNYGYTF. CDR3 bases: TGTGCCAGCTCACCACAGGGGGCGTCTAACTATGGCTACACCTTC.

This clone was counted only a few times. The V gene is TRBV7-9, the J gene TRBJ2-5, with D perhaps matching TRBD1 (6 bases). The CDR3 covers 13 residues. Germline values: CDR1 SEHNR, CDR2 FQNEAQ (reference sequence). The V and J ends lost 7 bases and 1 base respectively, with 10 bases between them. CDR3 residues: CASMRGFQETQYF. The CDR3 bases are TGTGCCAGCATGAGGGGGTTCCAAGAGACCCAGTACTTC.

The chain recombines TRBV5-1 with TRBJ2-7, with D tentatively TRBD2 (7 bases). The CDR3 covers 15 residues. CDR1 and CDR2 (germline): SGHRS, YFSETQ. Trimming took off 0 bases at V and 4 bases at J, with 14 bases between the two ends. CDR3 sequence reads: CASSLVRGLVYEQYF. The CDR3 DNA is TGCGCCAGCAGCTTGGTGCGGGGGCTGGTATACGAGCAGTACTTC.

This chain connects TRBV6-5 to TRBJ1-2; D might be TRBD1 (6 bases). CDR3 length: 15 amino acids. V was shortened by 4 bases and J by 0 bases, with 12 bases between the two germline ends. The germline V gene encodes CDR1 MNHEY and CDR2 SVGAGI. The CDR3 is CASSSRQDPNYGYTF. CDR3 nucleotides: TGTGCCAGCAGTTCCCGACAGGACCCTAACTATGGCTACACCTTC.

The table lists this clone with a count of one. The rearrangement links TRBV4-2 to TRBJ1-6; 7 nucleotides line up with TRBD1. The CDR3 length is 16 residues. V lost 3 bases to trimming and J lost 5 bases; unmatched junction nucleotides: 7. CDR1 and CDR2 (germline): LGHNA, YNFKEQ. The CDR3 sequence: CASSHRQGWDNSPLHF. The CDR3 nucleotides are TGTGCCAGCAGCCACAGACAGGGATGGGATAATTCACCCCTCCACTTT.

This chain joins TRBV19 and TRBJ1-1; 9 bases map to TRBD1. The CDR3 extends over 13 amino acids. Trimming cost V 8 bases and J 7 bases; bases outside gene matches: 8. Germline V gene data show CDR1 as LNHDA and CDR2 as SQIVND (reference sequence). This chain's CDR3 is CASGQGRRDEAFF. Written as DNA, the CDR3 is TGTGCCAGTGGACAGGGGAGAAGGGATGAAGCTTTCTTT. The whole variable domain, remainder taken from reference TRBV19 and TRBJ1-1, is DGGITQSPKYLFRKEGQNVTLSCEQNLNHDAMYWYRQDPGQGLRLIYYSQIVNDFQKGDIAEGYSVSREKKESFPLTVTSAQKNPTAFYLCASGQGRRDEAFFGQGTRLTVV.

V gene TRBV5-5 combines with J gene TRBJ2-7, with D uncertain. The V end lost 4 bases, the J end lost 3 bases, and 23 bases lay between the germline ends. The CDR3 runs to 17 residues. CDR1 SGHKS and CDR2 YYEKEE come from the germline V gene (reference sequence). The CDR3 coding sequence is TGTGCCAGCAGCGTAAGAGCCGGGCCCACAACGTTCTACGAGCAGTACTTC. As protein: CASSVRAGPTTFYEQYF.

The chain has TRBV5-4 and TRBJ1-6; a weak D match, TRBD1 (6 bases). The CDR3 sequence is 14 residues long. CDR1 is SGHNT and CDR2 is YYREEE in the germline V gene (reference sequence). V was pared by 2 bases and J by 10 bases, with 13 bases between. CDR3 nucleotides: TGTGCCAGCAGCTTAGGGGGGTTGGGGTCACCCCTCCACTTT. Encoded protein: CASSLGGLGSPLHF. The whole variable domain, remainder taken from reference TRBV5-4 and TRBJ1-6, is ETGVTQSPTHLIKTRGQQVTLRCSSQSGHNTVSWYQQALGQGPQFIFQYYREEENGRGNFPPRFSGLQFPNYSSELNVNALELDDSALYLCASSLGGLGSPLHFGNGTRLTVT.

The gene calls are TRBV28 and TRBJ1-4; 7 bases are a match to TRBD1. The CDR3 has 18 amino acids. Unmatched junction bases numbered 11, after V lost 3 bases and J lost 1 base. The germline gives CDR1 MDHEN, CDR2 SYDVKM. CDR3 nucleotides: TGTGCCAGCAGTTTGGGTGCCGGGACAGCCAAAACTAATGAAAAACTGTTTTTT. Translating it yields CASSLGAGTAKTNEKLFF.

The V gene is TRBV7-8, the J gene TRBJ1-1; 8 bases agree with TRBD1. The CDR3 contains 14 residues. Germline CDR1 and CDR2: SGHVS and FQNEAQ. With 10 bases clipped from V and 1 base from J, the junction kept 8 bases outside the gene matches. CDR3 amino acids: CATQGARGNTEAFF. As DNA, the CDR3 is TGTGCCACCCAGGGGGCGAGAGGGAACACTGAAGCTTTCTTT.

The chain employs TRBV9 and TRBJ1-3; D may be TRBD1 (5 bases). The CDR3 totals 17 residues. V was shortened by 7 bases and J by 0 bases, with 20 bases between the two germline ends. Germline CDR1 is SGDLS and CDR2 is YYNGEE. The CDR3 nucleotides are TGTGCCAGCGGAGGAGGGGCAGGCCAGTCCTCTGGAAACACCATATATTTT. It is translated as CASGGGAGQSSGNTIYF.

The chain couples TRBV14 to TRBJ1-4, with 8 bases that match TRBD1. The CDR3 spans 15 residues. Germline CDR1 and CDR2: SGHDN and FVKESK. With 0 bases clipped from V and 11 bases from J, the junction kept 8 bases outside the gene matches. The CDR3 nucleotides read TGTGCCAGCAGCCAAGAAGACAGGGGCCGCCATAAACTGTTTTTT. Its translation is CASSQEDRGRHKLFF.

This chain connects TRBV25-1 to TRBJ1-2, with 7 bases identical to TRBD1. The CDR3 contains 16 residues. The V and J ends lost 3 bases and 0 bases, in that order; junction bases with no gene match: 7. Germline-derived CDR1 and CDR2 are MGHDK and SYGVNS. The CDR3 region is CASSETGRLANYGYTF. The CDR3 DNA reads as TGTGCCAGCAGTGAGACAGGGCGCCTCGCTAACTATGGCTACACCTTC.

This rearrangement joins TRBV11-2 to TRBJ2-7, with 13 bases that match TRBD2. There are 17 residues in the CDR3. The V segment lost 5 bases and the J segment 5 bases; nucleotides outside the gene matches: 12. The germline V gene encodes CDR1 SGHAT and CDR2 FQNNGV. CDR3 in amino acids: CASSPKGLAGPWNEQYF. The CDR3, as DNA: TGTGCCAGCAGCCCCAAGGGACTAGCGGGGCCATGGAACGAGCAGTACTTC.

The rearrangement uses TRBV20-1 and TRBJ1-2, with D maybe TRBD1 (5 bases). The germline V gene has CDR1 DFQATT and CDR2 SNEGSKA (reference sequence). Trimming stripped 3 bases from V and 6 bases from J, with 20 bases between. The length of the CDR3 is 15 residues. CDR3 loop: CSASLHPQVDHGYTF. The CDR3 DNA sequence: TGCAGTGCTAGTCTCCACCCACAGGTAGACCATGGCTACACCTTC.

A remark on this clone: The same CDR3 is also encoded by other DNA sequences in this sample. The genes are TRBV19 and TRBJ1-2; 9 bases are shared with TRBD1. The germline V gene has CDR1 LNHDA and CDR2 SQIVND (reference sequence). J lost 2 bases, V lost 6 bases, and 4 bases had no gene match. The CDR3 runs 14 residues. This CDR3 is CASSRDRENYGYTF. In DNA, the CDR3 is TGTGCCAGTAGCCGGGACAGGGAAAACTATGGCTACACCTTC.

The chain uses TRBV5-1 and TRBJ1-5, with 9 bases that match TRBD1. J gave up 4 bases and V 2 bases, and 10 bases lay outside the gene matches. CDR3 size: 17 residues. From germline, CDR1 is SGHRS and CDR2 YFSETQ. The CDR3 DNA reads as TGCGCCAGCAGCTTAATACCCCCGACAGGGGGGAATCAGCCCCAGCATTTT. Encoded protein: CASSLIPPTGGNQPQHF.

The genes are TRBV28 and TRBJ1-2; 7 bases map to TRBD1. CDR1 and CDR2 from the germline V gene are MDHEN and SYDVKM. The length of the CDR3 is 13 residues. V was pared by 10 bases and J by 3 bases, with 8 bases of the junction left unmatched. The CDR3 region has the DNA TGTGCCACCACGGACAGGAGTTACTATGGCTACACCTTC. Amino acids: CATTDRSYYGYTF.

The V and J genes are TRBV4-1 and TRBJ2-7, with 9 bases matching TRBD2. Germline CDR1 reads MGHRA; CDR2 reads YSYEKL. Unmatched junction bases numbered 7, after V lost 6 bases and J lost 1 base. This CDR3 is built from 15 residues. The CDR3 loop reads CASSRGTSFSYEQYF. The DNA for the CDR3 is TGCGCCAGCAGTCGCGGGACTAGCTTTTCCTACGAGCAGTACTTC.

The chain uses TRBV6-5 and TRBJ1-5; the match to TRBD1 covers 7 bases. The junction had 4 bases not matched to a gene; V was cut back by 5 bases and J by 0 bases. This CDR3 contains 15 residues. Germline CDR1 and CDR2: MNHEY and SVGAGI. CDR3 region: CASSLTGTSNQPQHF. As DNA, the CDR3 is TGTGCCAGCAGTCTGACAGGGACTAGCAATCAGCCCCAGCATTTT.